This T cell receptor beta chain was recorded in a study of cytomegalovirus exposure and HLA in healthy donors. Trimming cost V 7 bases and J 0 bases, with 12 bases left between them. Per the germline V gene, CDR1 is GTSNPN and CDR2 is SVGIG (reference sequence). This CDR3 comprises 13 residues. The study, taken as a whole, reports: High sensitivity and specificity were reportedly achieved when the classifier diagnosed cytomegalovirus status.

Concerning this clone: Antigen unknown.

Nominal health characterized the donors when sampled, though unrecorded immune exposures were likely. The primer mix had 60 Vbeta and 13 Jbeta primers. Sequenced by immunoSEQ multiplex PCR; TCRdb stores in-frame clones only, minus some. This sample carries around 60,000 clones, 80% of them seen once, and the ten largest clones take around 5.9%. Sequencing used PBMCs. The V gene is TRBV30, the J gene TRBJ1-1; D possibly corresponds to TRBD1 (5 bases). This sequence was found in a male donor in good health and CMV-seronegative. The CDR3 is CASSRGLNTEAFF. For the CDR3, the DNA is TGTGCCTCCTCTCGGGGGTTGAACACTGAAGCTTTCTTT. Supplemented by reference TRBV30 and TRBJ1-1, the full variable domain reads SQTIHQWPATLVQPVGSPLSLECTVEGTSNPNLYWYRQAAGRGLQLLFYSVGIGQISSEVPQNLSASRPQDRQFILSSKKLLLSDSGFYLCASSRGLNTEAFFGQGTRLTVV.